The present T cell receptor (beta chain) was sequenced within a study of beta chain features in type 1 diabetes. This clone was counted only a few times. What it binds is not known. The germline V gene encodes CDR1 ENHRY and CDR2 SYGVKD. This CDR3 has 13 residues. V lost 4 bases, J lost 6 bases, and 5 bases stayed unmatched. Points from the study as a whole: People with Type 1 diabetes carried modestly yet significantly shorter TCRB CDR3s in all four CD4+ subsets.

As every portion of the isolated RNA was reverse transcribed, the sequencing read expressed TCRB transcripts. About 3.9 million reads on average were seen across naive, central memory and regulatory T cell samples. This table comes from immunoSEQ multiplex PCR, and its TCRdb copy is limited to in-frame clones, with some not included. The sample includes 450,000 to 600,000 clones, around 28% of them seen just once. The J gene is TRBJ1-2, the V gene TRBV10-3; TRBD1 matches at 7 bases. Sequenced: naive CD4+ T cells from blood. This sequence originates from a man aged 18 to 30 in good health. The CDR3 DNA reads TGTGCCATCAGTGGCCAGACAGGGCATGGCTACACCTTC. Protein sequence: CAISGQTGHGYTF.